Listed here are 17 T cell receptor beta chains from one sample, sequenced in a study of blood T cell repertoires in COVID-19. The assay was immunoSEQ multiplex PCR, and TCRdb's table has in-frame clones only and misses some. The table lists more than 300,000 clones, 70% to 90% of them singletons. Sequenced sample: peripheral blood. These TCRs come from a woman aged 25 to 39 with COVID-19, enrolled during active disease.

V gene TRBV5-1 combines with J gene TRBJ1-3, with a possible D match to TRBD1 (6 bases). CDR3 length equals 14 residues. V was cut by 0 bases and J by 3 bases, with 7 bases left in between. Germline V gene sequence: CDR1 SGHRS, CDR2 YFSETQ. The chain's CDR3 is CASSLGTVGNTIYF. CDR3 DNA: TGCGCCAGCAGCTTGGGGACAGTTGGAAACACCATATATTTT.

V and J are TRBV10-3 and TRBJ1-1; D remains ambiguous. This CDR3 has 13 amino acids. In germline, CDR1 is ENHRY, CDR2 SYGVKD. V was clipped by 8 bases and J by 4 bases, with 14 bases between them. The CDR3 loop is CAIAPGLSTEAFF. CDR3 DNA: TGTGCCATCGCCCCGGGGTTAAGCACTGAAGCTTTCTTT.

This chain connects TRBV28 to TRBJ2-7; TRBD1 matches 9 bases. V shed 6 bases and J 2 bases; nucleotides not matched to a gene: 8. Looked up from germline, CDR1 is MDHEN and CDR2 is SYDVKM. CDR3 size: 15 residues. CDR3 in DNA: TGTGCCAGCAGAGAGGAGACAGGGGGGACCTACGAGCAGTACTTC. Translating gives CASREETGGTYEQYF.

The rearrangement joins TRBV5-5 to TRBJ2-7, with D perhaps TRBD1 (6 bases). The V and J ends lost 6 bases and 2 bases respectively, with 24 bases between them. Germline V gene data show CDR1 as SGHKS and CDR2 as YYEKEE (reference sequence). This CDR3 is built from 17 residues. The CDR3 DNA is TGTGCCAGCAATACGGACCCCCTCTGGGACACAGCCTACGAGCAGTACTTC. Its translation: CASNTDPLWDTAYEQYF. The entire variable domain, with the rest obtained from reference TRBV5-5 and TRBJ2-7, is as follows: DAGVTQSPTHLIKTRGQQVTLRCSPISGHKSVSWYQQVLGQGPQFIFQYYEKEERGRGNFPDRFSARQFPNYSSELNVNALLLGDSALYLCASNTDPLWDTAYEQYFGPGTRLTVT.

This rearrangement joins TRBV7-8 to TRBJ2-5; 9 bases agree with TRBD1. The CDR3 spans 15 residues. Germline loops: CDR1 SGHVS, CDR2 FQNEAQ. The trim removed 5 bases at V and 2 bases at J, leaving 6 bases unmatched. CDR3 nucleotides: TGTGCCAGCAGCGGAGGGACAGGGACGCAAGAGACCCAGTACTTC. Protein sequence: CASSGGTGTQETQYF.

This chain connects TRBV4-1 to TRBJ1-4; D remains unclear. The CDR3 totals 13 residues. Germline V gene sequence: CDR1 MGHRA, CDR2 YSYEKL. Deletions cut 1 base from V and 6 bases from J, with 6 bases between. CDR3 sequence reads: CASSQVGDEKLFF. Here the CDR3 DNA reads TGCGCCAGCAGCCAAGTCGGGGATGAAAAACTGTTTTTT.

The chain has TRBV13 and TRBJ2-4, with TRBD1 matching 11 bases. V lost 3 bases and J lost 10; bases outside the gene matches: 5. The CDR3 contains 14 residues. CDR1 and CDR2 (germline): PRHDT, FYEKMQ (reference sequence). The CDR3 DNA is TGTGCCAGCAGCTTGGGACAGGGGGACATGATTCAGTACTTC. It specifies CASSLGQGDMIQYF.

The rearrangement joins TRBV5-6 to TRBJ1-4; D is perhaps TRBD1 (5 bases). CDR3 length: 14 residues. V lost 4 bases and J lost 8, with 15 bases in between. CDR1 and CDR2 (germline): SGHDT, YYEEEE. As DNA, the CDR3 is TGTGCCAGCAGCCCCCGGTGGGGGGAAGAAAAACTGTTTTTT. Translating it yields CASSPRWGEEKLFF. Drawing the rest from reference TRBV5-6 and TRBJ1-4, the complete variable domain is DAGVTQSPTHLIKTRGQQVTLRCSPKSGHDTVSWYQQALGQGPQFIFQYYEEEERQRGNFPDRFSGHQFPNYSSELNVNALLLGDSALYLCASSPRWGEEKLFFGSGTQLSVL.

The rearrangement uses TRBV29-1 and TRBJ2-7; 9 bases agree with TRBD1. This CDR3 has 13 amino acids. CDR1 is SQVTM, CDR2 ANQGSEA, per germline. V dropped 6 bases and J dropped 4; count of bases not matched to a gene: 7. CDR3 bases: TGCAGCGTGGCGGGACAGGGAAAGTACGAGCAGTACTTC. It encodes CSVAGQGKYEQYF.

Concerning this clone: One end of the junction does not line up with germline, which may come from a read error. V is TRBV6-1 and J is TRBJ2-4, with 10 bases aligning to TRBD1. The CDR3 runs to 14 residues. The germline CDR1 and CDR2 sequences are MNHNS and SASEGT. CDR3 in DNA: TGTGCCAGCAGTGAATCGGGATTGTGGGGACAGGGGCACTTC. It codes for CASSESGLWGQGHF.

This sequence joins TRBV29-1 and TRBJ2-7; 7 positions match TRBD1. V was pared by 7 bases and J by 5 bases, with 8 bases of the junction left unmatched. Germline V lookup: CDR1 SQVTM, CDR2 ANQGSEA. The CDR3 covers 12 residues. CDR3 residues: CSAETGNDEQYF. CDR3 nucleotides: TGCAGCGCGGAGACAGGGAACGACGAGCAGTACTTC.

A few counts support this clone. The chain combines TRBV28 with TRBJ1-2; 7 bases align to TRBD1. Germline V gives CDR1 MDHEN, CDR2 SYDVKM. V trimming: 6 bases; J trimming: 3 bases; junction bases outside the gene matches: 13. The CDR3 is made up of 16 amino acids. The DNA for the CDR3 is TGTGCCAGCAGCGCCCTCCCCAGGGGGATGGACTATGGCTACACCTTC. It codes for CASSALPRGMDYGYTF.

The chain's CDR3 is CASSLTSGSSYEQYF. DNA of the CDR3: TGTGCCAGCAGCTTGACTAGCGGTAGCTCCTACGAGCAGTACTTC. The chain combines TRBV5-5 with TRBJ2-7; TRBD2 matches 8 bases. The CDR3 sequence is 15 residues long. Trimming removed 1 base from V and 0 bases from J; junction bases left unmatched: 3. CDR1 and CDR2 from the germline V gene are SGHKS and YYEKEE (reference sequence).

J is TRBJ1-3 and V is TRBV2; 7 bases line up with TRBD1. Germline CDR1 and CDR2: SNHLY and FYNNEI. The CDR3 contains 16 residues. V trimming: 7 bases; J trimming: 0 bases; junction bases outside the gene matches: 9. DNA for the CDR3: TGTGCCAGCACTTGGGGACAGTTCATCTCTGGAAACACCATATATTTT. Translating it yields CASTWGQFISGNTIYF.

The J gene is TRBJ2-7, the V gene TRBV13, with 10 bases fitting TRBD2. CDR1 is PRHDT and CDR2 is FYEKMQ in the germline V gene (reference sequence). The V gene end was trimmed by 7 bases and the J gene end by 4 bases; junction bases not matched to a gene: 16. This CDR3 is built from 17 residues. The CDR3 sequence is CASTPSLWTSGEYEQYF. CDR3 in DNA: TGTGCCAGCACCCCCTCGCTTTGGACTAGCGGAGAATACGAGCAGTACTTC.

CDR3 loop: CASSSYRDRGRETQYF. The CDR3 DNA follows: TGTGCCAGCAGCTCATACCGGGACAGGGGGCGGGAGACCCAGTACTTC. V and J are TRBV7-9 and TRBJ2-5; 12 bases match TRBD1. The CDR3 sequence is 16 residues long. CDR1 and CDR2 (germline): SEHNR, FQNEAQ (reference sequence). The trim removed 4 bases at V and 5 bases at J, leaving 8 bases unmatched.

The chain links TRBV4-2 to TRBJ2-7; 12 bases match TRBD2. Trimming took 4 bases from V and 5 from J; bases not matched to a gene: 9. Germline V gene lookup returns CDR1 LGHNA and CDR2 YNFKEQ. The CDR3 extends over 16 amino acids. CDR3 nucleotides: TGTGCCAGCAGCCCGTTGACTAGCGGGAGTTTCCACGAGCAGTACTTC. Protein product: CASSPLTSGSFHEQYF.